Listed here are 26 T cell receptor beta chains from one sample, sequenced in a study of shared clonotypes between healthy human individuals. Sequencing used immunoSEQ multiplex PCR; TCRdb keeps in-frame clones, though not all of them. The sample shows about 2.4 million clones, about 92% of them seen only once. Source material: naive CD4+ T cells sorted from blood. Regarding subset: CD45RA+ positively selected. The receptors were gathered from a man between 18 and 29 years old in good health.

A remark on this clone: This same CDR3 is encoded by further DNA sequences in the sample. The J gene is TRBJ1-3, the V gene TRBV5-1, with D possibly TRBD1 on 5 matching bases. Trimming shortened V by 5 bases and J by 0 bases, and 12 bases separated the two germline ends. CDR3 size: 15 residues. Germline V gene data show CDR1 as SGHRS and CDR2 as YFSETQ. The CDR3 protein is CASSFEGSSGNTIYF. CDR3 in DNA: TGCGCCAGCAGTTTCGAGGGGTCCTCTGGAAACACCATATATTTT.

The chain recombines TRBV6-5 with TRBJ1-6, with D perhaps matching TRBD1 (5 bases). Germline V gives CDR1 MNHEY, CDR2 SVGAGI. This CDR3 spans 13 amino acids. Trimming left V 10 bases short and J 10 bases short, with 17 bases between. The CDR3 loop is CATGGGLGSPLHF. The DNA for the CDR3 is TGTGCCACCGGGGGGGGGTTGGGCTCACCCCTCCACTTT.

As for this clone: Additional DNA sequences in this sample encode the identical CDR3. CDR3 DNA: TGCGCCAGCAGCTTGGACACCAGCTCTGGAAACACCATATATTTT. Translated, it gives CASSLDTSSGNTIYF. This chain connects TRBV5-1 to TRBJ1-3; D uncertain. The CDR3 extends over 15 amino acids. Trimming shortened V by 0 bases and J by 0 bases, and 7 bases separated the two germline ends. The germline V gene encodes CDR1 SGHRS and CDR2 YFSETQ. The whole variable domain, remainder taken from reference TRBV5-1 and TRBJ1-3, is KAGVTQTPRYLIKTRGQQVTLSCSPISGHRSVSWYQQTPGQGLQFLFEYFSETQRNKGNFPGRFSGRQFSNSRSEMNVSTLELGDSALYLCASSLDTSSGNTIYFGEGSWLTVV.

The chain has TRBV18 and TRBJ2-5; 8 bases are a match to TRBD2. This CDR3 contains 15 residues. The V gene's germline CDR1 is KGHSH and CDR2 LQKENI. The trim removed 7 bases at V and 4 bases at J, leaving 11 bases unmatched. CDR3 nucleotides: TGTGCCAGCTGCCCCCCGGGAGGGGGTGCAGAGACCCAGTACTTC. It encodes CASCPPGGGAETQYF.

This rearrangement joins TRBV9 to TRBJ1-2; 7 positions agree with TRBD1. The J segment lost 4 bases and the V segment lost 3 bases, leaving 6 bases of the junction unmatched. Per germline, CDR1 SGDLS and CDR2 YYNGEE. This CDR3 comprises 14 residues. The CDR3 loop reads CASSGAGQIYGYTF. DNA for the CDR3: TGTGCCAGCAGCGGTGCGGGACAGATCTATGGCTACACCTTC.

The V and J genes are TRBV5-4 and TRBJ2-6; D gene ambiguous. The V end was cut by 4 bases, the J end by 0 bases, with 17 bases between. The length of the CDR3 is 18 residues. Germline V CDR1 and CDR2: SGHNT, YYREEE (reference sequence). The DNA of the CDR3 is TGTGCCAGCAGCCCCCACGGCAGCTTTCCCTCTGGGGCCAACGTCCTGACTTTC. Translated, it gives CASSPHGSFPSGANVLTF.

V and J are TRBV27 and TRBJ1-2; D remains ambiguous. V was trimmed by 6 bases and J by 8 bases, leaving 13 bases between them. The CDR3 spans 12 residues. Germline V CDR1 and CDR2: MNHEY, SMNVEV (reference sequence). CDR3 residues: CASRPAVGGYTF. CDR3 nucleotides: TGTGCCAGCAGGCCCGCCGTTGGGGGCTACACCTTC.

CDR3 DNA: TGTGCCAGCAGTGCGGGGGGCAGCACCGGGGAGCTGTTTTTT. As protein: CASSAGGSTGELFF. The chain links TRBV6-1 to TRBJ2-2, with a weak D call TRBD2 (7 bases). The CDR3 loop spans 14 amino acids. Per germline, CDR1 MNHNS and CDR2 SASEGT. V shed 4 bases and J shed 4 bases, with 10 bases lying between them.

J is TRBJ2-1 and V is TRBV5-1; 9 bases match TRBD2. Looked up from germline, CDR1 is SGHRS and CDR2 is YFSETQ. CDR3 length: 13 residues. Trimming removed 4 bases from V and 10 bases from J; junction bases left unmatched: 6. The CDR3 here is CASSGTLAGEQFF. DNA for the CDR3: TGCGCCAGCAGCGGGACCCTAGCGGGGGAGCAGTTCTTC.

The V call is TRBV29-1, the J call TRBJ1-4; D is ambiguous. V lost 3 bases and J 8 bases, leaving 19 bases between the germline ends. CDR1 is SQVTM, CDR2 ANQGSEA, per germline. The CDR3 runs 15 residues. The CDR3: CSVELGGTYGEKLFF. DNA for the CDR3: TGCAGCGTTGAGTTAGGCGGCACCTACGGGGAAAAACTGTTTTTT.

The V gene is TRBV6-1, the J gene TRBJ2-7; possibly TRBD1 or TRBD2 for D (5 bases each). CDR3 length equals 13 residues. Germline V CDR1 and CDR2: MNHNS, SASEGT. V shed 2 bases and J shed 6 bases, with 11 bases lying between them. This chain's CDR3 is CASSEKAGAEQYF. The CDR3 coding sequence is TGTGCCAGCAGTGAAAAAGCCGGGGCCGAGCAGTACTTC.

Note on this clone: Other DNA variants within this sample encode the same CDR3. V is TRBV15 and J is TRBJ2-7; the D is unclear. CDR3 length equals 15 residues. From germline, CDR1 is LNHNV and CDR2 YYDKDF (reference sequence). Trimming pared 0 bases from V and 1 base from J, leaving 10 bases between. The CDR3 spells CATSRDPGQSYEQYF. CDR3 bases: TGTGCCACCAGCAGAGATCCCGGGCAATCCTACGAGCAGTACTTC.

The CDR3 loop reads CASSGQTATNEKLFF. The CDR3 DNA reads as TGTGCCAGCAGTGGACAGACCGCAACTAATGAAAAACTGTTTTTT. V gene TRBV6-1 combines with J gene TRBJ1-4; tentatively, D is TRBD1 (5 bases). The CDR3 sequence is 15 residues long. V lost 4 bases to trimming and J lost 0 bases, with 9 bases between them. Germline CDR1 MNHNS, CDR2 SASEGT.

The DNA of the CDR3 is TGTGCCAGCAGCCGCCGTCAAGGGGCAACTAATGAAAAACTGTTTTTT. This encodes CASSRRQGATNEKLFF. The chain uses TRBV14 and TRBJ1-4; the D gene is possibly TRBD1 (5 bases). Trimming removed 4 bases from V and 0 bases from J, with 12 bases in between. CDR1 SGHDN and CDR2 FVKESK come from the germline V gene. This CDR3 contains 16 residues.

A remark on this clone: The same CDR3 can be traced to other DNA sequences in this sample. J is TRBJ1-5 and V is TRBV6-1; perhaps TRBD1 as D (6 bases). Trimming left V 1 base short and J 7 bases short, with 11 bases between. This CDR3 is built from 14 residues. Per the germline V gene, CDR1 is MNHNS and CDR2 is SASEGT. CDR3 in DNA: TGTGCCAGCAGTGAAGTACAGGGCGGCCAGCCCCAGCATTTT. Protein product: CASSEVQGGQPQHF.

CDR3 DNA: TGTGCCATCAGTTCCTCCGGGACAGGGGGGTACGAGCAGTACTTC. Its translation is CAISSSGTGGYEQYF. J is TRBJ2-7 and V is TRBV10-3; 11 bases align to TRBD1. CDR1 and CDR2 (germline): ENHRY, SYGVKD. The CDR3 spans 15 residues. J lost 4 bases, V lost 5 bases, and 7 bases had no gene match.

Comment on this clone: Other DNA sequences in the same sample also yield this CDR3. The chain is built from TRBV27 and TRBJ1-1; D possibly corresponds to TRBD1 (5 bases). Germline assignment: CDR1 MNHEY and CDR2 SMNVEV (reference sequence). Trimming removed 5 bases from V and 5 bases from J, with 9 bases in between. This CDR3 has 12 residues. In nucleotides, the CDR3 is TGTGCCAGCAGTAGATGGGGGACTGAAGCTTTCTTT. Its protein is CASSRWGTEAFF.

This chain uses TRBV6-1 with TRBJ1-1, with D possibly matching TRBD1 (6 bases). Germline CDR1 MNHNS, CDR2 SASEGT. The CDR3 is made up of 13 amino acids. Trimming stripped 6 bases from V and 6 bases from J, with 14 bases between. The CDR3 coding sequence is TGTGCCAGCAGGCACACAGGGTACCCTGAAGCTTTCTTT. Amino acid sequence: CASRHTGYPEAFF.

This chain links TRBV30 with TRBJ1-5; 11 nucleotides match TRBD1. CDR1 is GTSNPN, CDR2 SVGIG, per germline (reference sequence). The ends lost 5 bases at V and 6 bases at J; junction bases unmatched: 9. The CDR3 loop spans 15 amino acids. CDR3 in amino acids: CAWAPGQGATQPQHF. CDR3 bases: TGTGCCTGGGCTCCTGGACAGGGGGCAACTCAGCCCCAGCATTTT.

This clone has just one count. The J gene is TRBJ1-6, the V gene TRBV5-5, with D possibly matching TRBD1 (6 bases). The CDR3 is 16 amino acids. The germline V gene encodes CDR1 SGHKS and CDR2 YYEKEE (reference sequence). Trimming shortened V by 0 bases and J by 4 bases, and 11 bases separated the two germline ends. The CDR3 bases are TGTGCCAGCAGCTTGGTAAGGGGGGAGTATAATTCACCCCTCCACTTT. Translated, it gives CASSLVRGEYNSPLHF. Variable domain in full (rest from reference TRBV5-5 and TRBJ1-6): DAGVTQSPTHLIKTRGQQVTLRCSPISGHKSVSWYQQVLGQGPQFIFQYYEKEERGRGNFPDRFSARQFPNYSSELNVNALLLGDSALYLCASSLVRGEYNSPLHFGNGTRLTVT.

On this clone itself: The same CDR3 arises from other DNA sequences in this sample as well. The chain carries TRBV5-1 and TRBJ2-7; D may be TRBD1 (7 bases). Germline assignment: CDR1 SGHRS and CDR2 YFSETQ. The CDR3 totals 14 residues. V was trimmed by 0 bases and J by 4 bases, leaving 11 bases between them. Here the CDR3 DNA reads TGCGCCAGCAGCTTGGGCCCAGGGGGGTACGAGCAGTACTTC. Its translation: CASSLGPGGYEQYF.

The genes are TRBV9 and TRBJ1-1, with D perhaps TRBD1 (5 bases). V lost 4 bases to trimming and J lost 1 base, with 14 bases between them. Germline V gene lookup returns CDR1 SGDLS and CDR2 YYNGEE. The CDR3 runs 15 residues. CDR3 DNA: TGTGCCAGCAGCCTAGAGGGACTGAAGAACACTGAAGCTTTCTTT. Protein product: CASSLEGLKNTEAFF.

The chain combines TRBV1 with TRBJ2-1. TRBV1 is marked as a pseudogene. The length of the CDR3 is 13 residues. The chain's CDR3 is CTNDRRRGNEQFF. CDR3 nucleotide sequence: TGCACCAACGACAGGCGGAGGGGCAATGAGCAGTTCTTC.

This sequence joins TRBV7-9 and TRBJ2-1; 11 bases are a match to TRBD1. The V gene's germline CDR1 is SEHNR and CDR2 FQNEAQ (reference sequence). This CDR3 has 15 residues. The V segment lost 1 base and the J segment 12 bases; nucleotides outside the gene matches: 8. CDR3 sequence reads: CASSLGGTGGTGQFF. CDR3 nucleotides: TGTGCCAGCAGCTTAGGTGGGACAGGGGGAACTGGGCAGTTCTTC. Using reference TRBV7-9 and TRBJ2-1 for the parts outside the CDR3, the full variable domain is DTGVSQNPRHKITKRGQNVTFRCDPISEHNRLYWYRQTLGQGPEFLTYFQNEAQLEKSRLLSDRFSAERPKGSFSTLEIQRTEQGDSAMYLCASSLGGTGGTGQFFGPGTRLTVL.

The chain couples TRBV7-9 to TRBJ1-6; TRBD1 is a possible D gene (6 bases). The CDR3 loop spans 15 amino acids. Trimming cost V 3 bases and J 5 bases, with 11 bases left between them. CDR1 and CDR2 from the germline V gene are SEHNR and FQNEAQ (reference sequence). DNA for the CDR3: TGTGCCAGCAGCTTGGGGGCACTAAATAATTCACCCCTCCACTTT. Its translation is CASSLGALNNSPLHF.

The rearrangement uses TRBV4-1 and TRBJ2-3, with D possibly matching TRBD2 (6 bases). V shed 1 base and J shed 1 base, with 9 bases lying between them. The CDR3 extends over 15 amino acids. From germline, CDR1 is MGHRA and CDR2 YSYEKL. The chain's CDR3 is CASSQVWGGTDTQYF. Here the CDR3 DNA reads TGCGCCAGCAGCCAAGTGTGGGGGGGCACAGATACGCAGTATTTT.